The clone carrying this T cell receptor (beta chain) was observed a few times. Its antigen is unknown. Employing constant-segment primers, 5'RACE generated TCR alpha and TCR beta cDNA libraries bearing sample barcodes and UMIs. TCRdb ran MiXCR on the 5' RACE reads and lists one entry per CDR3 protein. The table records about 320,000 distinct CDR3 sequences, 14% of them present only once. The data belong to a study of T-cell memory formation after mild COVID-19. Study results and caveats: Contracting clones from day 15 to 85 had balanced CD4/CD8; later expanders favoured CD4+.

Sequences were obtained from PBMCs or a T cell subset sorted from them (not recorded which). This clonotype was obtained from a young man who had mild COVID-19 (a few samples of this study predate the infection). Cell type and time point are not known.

The DNA of the CDR3 is TGTGCCAGCAGTTTCTCACTAGCGGGGGGTGGCACAGATACGCAGTATTTT. Its translation is CASSFSLAGGGTDTQYF. The chain is built from TRBV6-6 and TRBJ2-3; the match to TRBD2 covers 12 bases. The V and J ends lost 4 bases and 1 base, in that order; junction bases with no gene match: 6. Germline values: CDR1 MNHNY, CDR2 SVGAGI (reference sequence). The CDR3 sequence is 17 residues long.